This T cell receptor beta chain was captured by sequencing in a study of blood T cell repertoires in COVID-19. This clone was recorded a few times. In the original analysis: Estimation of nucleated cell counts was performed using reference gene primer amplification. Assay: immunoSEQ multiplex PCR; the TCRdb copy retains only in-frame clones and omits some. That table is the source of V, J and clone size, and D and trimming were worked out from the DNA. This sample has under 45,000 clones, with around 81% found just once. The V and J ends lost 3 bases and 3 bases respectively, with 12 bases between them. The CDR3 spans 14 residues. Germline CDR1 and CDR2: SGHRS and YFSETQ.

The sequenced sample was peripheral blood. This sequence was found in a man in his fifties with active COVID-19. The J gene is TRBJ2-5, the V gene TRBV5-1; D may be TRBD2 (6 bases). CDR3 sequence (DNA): TGCGCCAGCAGCTGGAGGGGCTCGGAAGAGACCCAGTACTTC. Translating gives CASSWRGSEETQYF.